The clone carrying this T cell receptor (beta chain) came up many times. Alongside a J-beta primer mix, a sample-barcoded 5' primer served in a second PCR lasting roughly 6 to 11 cycles. MiXCR, applied by TCRdb to the 5' RACE reads, yields one record per CDR3 protein. The repertoire holds some 700,000 distinct CDR3 sequences, with roughly 20% as singletons. This entry is derived from a study of blood T cells in healthy people across ages. The ends lost 6 bases at V and 0 bases at J; junction bases unmatched: 9. Germline assignment: CDR1 SNHLY and CDR2 FYNNEI. The CDR3 totals 18 residues. V and J are TRBV2 and TRBJ2-4, with 12 positions matching TRBD2. This clonotype originated in a man aged 65-85 years in good health. The sample comprised blood. CDR3 loop: CASRITSGGSLAKNIQYF. The DNA of the CDR3 is TGTGCCAGCAGGATCACTAGCGGGGGGTCTCTAGCCAAAAACATTCAGTACTTC.